The T cell receptor beta chain under discussion was sequenced for a study of regulatory T cells in long-lasting Graves disease. Study results and limitations: Sample size, which was small, may have reduced accuracy. Relative to newly diagnosed Graves' patients, persistent ones had lower TCR diversity. TRBV28, TRBJ1-2 and TRBJ2-5 were favored in persistent disease.

Relying on iRepertoire HTBI primers and Arm-PCR of CDR3 regions, the team built TCR beta libraries. As handled by the study authors: The samples included around 65 TRBV and around 15 TRBJ segments. Each CDR3 protein is one row after TCRdb ran MiXCR on the multiplex PCR reads. V and J calls and clone size were set by TCRdb, not the authors. The repertoire holds roughly 400,000 distinct CDR3 sequences, less than 25% seen once, with roughly 20% in the top ten. With 7 bases removed from V and 3 bases from J, the gap between germline ends came to 15 bases. Germline-derived CDR1 and CDR2 are SGHAT and FQNNGV. The CDR3 is 14 residues long. This clonotype was picked up many times. Antigen specificity is unknown. Time point specified: persistent/refractory GD, antithyroid drugs over 5 years with positive TRAb. TCR sequences were obtained from RNA taken from PBMCs.

This chain joins TRBV11-2 and TRBJ2-5, with D tentatively TRBD2 (6 bases). Material: peripheral blood mononuclear cells (PBMCs), obtained when the disease was refractory, from a patient treated with antithyroid drugs. This TCR came from a female donor with Graves disease. The CDR3 region has the DNA TGTGCCAGCAAACTAGCTCTAGTGGAAGAGACCCAGTACTTC. Residues: CASKLALVEETQYF.